The 6 T cell receptor beta chains below come from one sample, sequenced in a study of spatial heterogeneity in lung cancer (dated by TCRdb to between 2018 and 2021). Library creation used 5' RACE. Sequenced using a NextSeq 500. The public sequencing data were trimmed at Q25 with fastp and processed into clonotypes with MiXCR by TCRdb, which kept only in-frame beta chains. Rows matching on CDR3 protein sequence are summarized as one entry with the most common DNA and genes. The sample data list approximately 110,000 distinct CDR3 sequences, and 11% of these were observed just once. The ten largest clonotypes hold 20% to 25% of the sample. Interpreted using the paper, the time point label stands for: blood at routine non-recurrence follow-up after resection. Sequences were derived from PBMCs, sampled at follow-up. All receptors come from a female donor with early-stage non-small cell lung cancer.

V is TRBV28 and J is TRBJ2-2; either TRBD1 or TRBD2 may supply D (6 bases each). From germline, CDR1 is MDHEN and CDR2 SYDVKM. The V end was cut by 6 bases, the J end by 7 bases, with 18 bases between. There are 15 residues in the CDR3. CDR3 DNA sequence: TGTGCCAGCAGCCGTTTTGGGGGCGGGATCGGGGAGCTGTTTTTT. Protein product: CASSRFGGGIGELFF.

The chain is built from TRBV12-3 or TRBV12-4 and TRBJ2-4; D is tentatively TRBD1 or TRBD2 (5 bases each). This CDR3 is 14 amino acids long. Trimming pared 2 bases from V and 9 bases from J, leaving 14 bases between. CDR3 loop: CASSLSGNGGIQYF. The CDR3 region has the DNA TGTGCCAGCAGTTTATCAGGGAATGGAGGCATTCAGTACTTC.

The rearrangement joins TRBV24-1 to TRBJ2-1; TRBD2 is a possible D gene (6 bases). Trimming shortened V by 2 bases and J by 1 base, and 11 bases separated the two germline ends. The CDR3 runs to 16 residues. Germline-derived CDR1 and CDR2 are KGHDR and SFDVKD. In DNA form, the CDR3 reads TGTGCCACCAGTGATTCCTTAGCGGATTCCTACAATGAGCAGTTCTTC. Encoded protein: CATSDSLADSYNEQFF.

There are a few counts of this clonotype. The chain uses TRBV18 and TRBJ2-5; D is unresolved. Germline CDR1 and CDR2: KGHSH and LQKENI. The germline V and J ends were trimmed by 1 base and 4 bases, with 10 bases remaining between them. The CDR3 sequence is 14 residues long. DNA for the CDR3: TGTGCCAGCTCACCACAAAGAGAAGGAGAGACCCAGTACTTC. Translated, it gives CASSPQREGETQYF.

The sample holds many counts of this clonotype. The chain employs TRBV2 and TRBJ2-3; D remains unclear. V was clipped by 2 bases and J by 2 bases, with 2 bases between them. Looked up from germline, CDR1 is SNHLY and CDR2 is FYNNEI. This CDR3 has 12 amino acids. The CDR3 spells CASSENTDTQYF. CDR3 DNA: TGTGCCAGCAGTGAAAACACAGATACGCAGTATTTT.

This chain links TRBV7-9 with TRBJ2-1; 8 bases map to TRBD2. Germline lookup yields CDR1 SEHNR and CDR2 FQNEAQ (reference sequence). V lost 6 bases to trimming and J lost 3 bases; unmatched junction nucleotides: 7. The CDR3 spans 15 residues. CDR3 DNA: TGTGCCAGCAGAAGAGCGGGAGTCAACTACAATGAGCAGTTCTTC. It codes for CASRRAGVNYNEQFF.